Below are 22 T cell receptor beta chains sequenced from a single sample in a study of Ad26.COV2.S vaccination and SARS-CoV-2 variants. Indicated treatment: some 20 received Ad26.COV2.S at low or high dose, single or two shots; about 5 received placebo; per-sample allocation not given. Sampling was performed 63 days after the first vaccine or placebo injection. TCRdb's copy holds only in-frame clones and misses some; the assay was immunoSEQ multiplex PCR. The profile shows about half a million clones, around 89% of them singletons. The sample was peripheral blood, taken in a trial of Ad26.COV2.S vaccine versus placebo. Receptors originate from a person between 18 and 59 years old who received the Ad26.COV2.S COVID-19 vaccine or a placebo.

The V call is TRBV28, the J call TRBJ1-6; D is undetermined. V was pared by 3 bases and J by 8 bases, with 23 bases between. Germline V gene lookup returns CDR1 MDHEN and CDR2 SYDVKM. The CDR3 has 18 residues. The CDR3 is CASSFSVSTGSQDSPLHF. The CDR3 DNA reads TGTGCCAGCAGTTTCTCCGTCAGCACCGGGTCCCAGGATTCACCCCTCCACTTT.

This clone was picked up one time. This rearrangement joins TRBV12-3 or TRBV12-4 to TRBJ1-1; D possibly corresponds to TRBD1 (5 bases). This CDR3 has 11 amino acids. Between the trimmed V and J ends, which lost 5 bases and 9 bases, there was a span of 10 bases. CDR3 in DNA: TGTGCCAGCAGTGCAGGGTCCAAAGCTTTCTTT. It encodes CASSAGSKAFF.

The CDR3 sequence is CASTRGRGYGYTF. CDR3 DNA sequence: TGTGCCAGCACCAGGGGGCGCGGCTATGGCTACACCTTC. This sequence joins TRBV27 and TRBJ1-2, with TRBD1 matching over 8 bases. This CDR3 spans 13 amino acids. V shed 7 bases, J shed 4 bases, and the junction held 5 bases outside the gene matches. The germline V gene encodes CDR1 MNHEY and CDR2 SMNVEV (reference sequence).

To note about this clone: Since a much larger clone is just one base distant, this may be a read error. The chain links TRBV6-1 to TRBJ2-1; D remains unclear. Germline V CDR1 and CDR2: MNHNS, SASEGT. V was trimmed by 2 bases and J by 6 bases, leaving 2 bases between them. The CDR3 length is 11 residues. The CDR3: CASSELNEQFF. In nucleotides, the CDR3 is TGTGCCAGCAGTGAACTCAATGAGCAGTTCTTC.

The V and J genes are TRBV11-2 and TRBJ2-7; D is ambiguous. The CDR3 spans 13 residues. Between the trimmed V and J ends, which lost 4 bases and 3 bases, there was a span of 10 bases. CDR1 and CDR2 from the germline V gene are SGHAT and FQNNGV. The CDR3: CASSYELGYEQYF. The CDR3 DNA is TGTGCCAGCAGCTACGAGTTAGGCTACGAGCAGTACTTC.

This chain links TRBV28 with TRBJ2-3; TRBD2 agrees at 12 bases. The length of the CDR3 is 16 residues. Germline V gives CDR1 MDHEN, CDR2 SYDVKM. The trim removed 2 bases at V and 6 bases at J, leaving 6 bases unmatched. CDR3 DNA: TGTGCCAGCAGTTTACCTAGCGGGAGGGCCCTGGATACGCAGTATTTT. Translating it yields CASSLPSGRALDTQYF. Looking up the rest from reference TRBV28 and TRBJ2-3 gives the full variable domain: DVKVTQSSRYLVKRTGEKVFLECVQDMDHENMFWYRQDPGLGLRLIYFSYDVKMKEKGDIPEGYSVSREKKERFSLILESASTNQTSMYLCASSLPSGRALDTQYFGPGTRLTVL.

The chain is built from TRBV6-5 and TRBJ2-7, with 7 bases lining up with TRBD1. This CDR3 is built from 15 residues. The ends lost 0 bases at V and 2 bases at J; junction bases unmatched: 4. CDR1 MNHEY and CDR2 SVGAGI come from the germline V gene. The CDR3 is CASSYSDRATYEQYF. The CDR3 DNA reads TGTGCCAGCAGTTACTCAGACAGGGCTACCTACGAGCAGTACTTC.

This chain uses TRBV19 with TRBJ1-6; possibly TRBD1 for D (5 bases). Trimming took 5 bases from V and 4 from J, leaving 21 bases between them. CDR3 length: 18 residues. Germline V lookup: CDR1 LNHDA, CDR2 SQIVND (reference sequence). CDR3 in DNA: TGTGCCAGTAGTGCGACGACCCCGGGACGGGCTTATAATTCACCCCTCCACTTT. As protein: CASSATTPGRAYNSPLHF.

The genes are TRBV7-3 and TRBJ2-7; 7 bases are shared with TRBD1. The V gene's germline CDR1 is SGHTA and CDR2 FQGTGA. The CDR3 spans 15 residues. Trimming at V came to 1 base and at J to 1 base, leaving 4 bases not matched to a gene. CDR3 residues: CASSLRPGGSYEQYF. DNA for the CDR3: TGTGCCAGCAGCTTAAGGCCAGGGGGTTCCTACGAGCAGTACTTC.

This clone has only a few counts. The gene calls are TRBV27 and TRBJ1-6, with D perhaps matching TRBD1 (6 bases). The CDR3 runs to 15 residues. The V gene lost 4 bases and the J gene lost 7 bases, with 14 bases spanning the gap. Looked up from germline, CDR1 is MNHEY and CDR2 is SMNVEV (reference sequence). DNA for the CDR3: TGTGCCAGCAGTTCAGACAGGCTCGGGAATTCACCCCTCCACTTT. It is translated as CASSSDRLGNSPLHF.

V gene TRBV4-1 combines with J gene TRBJ1-2; D gene unclear. The CDR3 is 16 residues long. Germline V CDR1 and CDR2: MGHRA, YSYEKL. The V end lost 3 bases, the J end lost 5 bases, and 19 bases lay between the germline ends. For the CDR3, the DNA is TGCGCCAGCAGCCACGAAGTTGAAGTGACCTTTTATGGCTACACCTTC. Its protein is CASSHEVEVTFYGYTF.

This clone came up once. V and J are TRBV10-2 and TRBJ2-6; TRBD2 aligns across 8 bases. Trimming took 6 bases from V and 4 from J; bases not matched to a gene: 8. The CDR3 contains 16 residues. Germline V gene data show CDR1 as WSHSY and CDR2 as SAAADI. CDR3 loop: CASSPGTRSGANVLTF. For the CDR3, the DNA is TGCGCCAGCAGCCCCGGGACTAGATCCGGGGCCAACGTCCTGACTTTC.

The chain uses TRBV18 and TRBJ1-3; no firm D call. CDR3 length equals 13 residues. CDR1 KGHSH and CDR2 LQKENI come from the germline V gene. Trimming left V 1 base short and J 5 bases short, with 6 bases between. CDR3 sequence reads: CASSPRGRNTIYF. The CDR3 DNA follows: TGTGCCAGCTCACCACGAGGTCGAAACACCATATATTTT.

V is TRBV28 and J is TRBJ2-7, with a possible D match to TRBD1 (5 bases). CDR3 length: 14 amino acids. CDR1 and CDR2 (germline): MDHEN, SYDVKM. V lost 1 base, J lost 4 bases, and 11 bases lay in between. CDR3 coding DNA: TGTGCCAGCAGTTTATCCCAGGGTTTGTACGAGCAGTACTTC. Translated: CASSLSQGLYEQYF.

This clone turned up a few times. The chain uses TRBV29-1 and TRBJ2-1; 9 bases match TRBD2. V was pared by 4 bases and J by 2 bases, with 0 bases of the junction left unmatched. Germline CDR1 reads SQVTM; CDR2 reads ANQGSEA. The CDR3 has 13 amino acids. CDR3 protein: CSVASGTYNEQFF. The CDR3 bases are TGCAGCGTTGCTAGCGGGACCTACAATGAGCAGTTCTTC.

The gene calls are TRBV27 and TRBJ1-2, with TRBD1 matching over 9 bases. J was trimmed by 8 bases and V by 5 bases; bases with no gene match: 12. Germline CDR1 reads MNHEY; CDR2 reads SMNVEV (reference sequence). The CDR3 runs to 15 residues. The CDR3 region has the DNA TGTGCCAGCAGTACGCGTCCCGGGACAGGGTTCGGCTACACCTTC. It is translated as CASSTRPGTGFGYTF.

This clone was observed a single time. The V and J genes are TRBV7-4 and TRBJ2-2; D unresolved. The CDR3 has 17 residues. The germline V gene has CDR1 SGHVT and CDR2 SQSDAQ. Trimming removed 8 bases at V and 6 bases at J, with 25 bases between. The CDR3 region is CASAETHGLVSPGELFF. CDR3 nucleotides: TGTGCCAGCGCCGAGACCCACGGGCTGGTTTCGCCCGGGGAGCTGTTTTTT.

CDR3 DNA: TGTGCCAGCAGTAATAGGGGGGGCACAGATACGCAGTATTTT. Its translation is CASSNRGGTDTQYF. The chain is built from TRBV28 and TRBJ2-3; the D gene could be TRBD1 or TRBD2 (6 bases each). Trimming stripped 5 bases from V and 1 base from J, with 10 bases between. The CDR3 loop spans 14 amino acids. Per the germline V gene, CDR1 is MDHEN and CDR2 is SYDVKM.

The V call is TRBV7-9, the J call TRBJ1-5; TRBD1 agrees at 8 bases. V lost 4 bases and J lost 4; bases outside the gene matches: 6. Germline V CDR1 and CDR2: SEHNR, FQNEAQ (reference sequence). This CDR3 region has 15 residues. The CDR3 DNA reads TGTGCCAGCAGCTCCCTCAGGGGGCCAAATCAGCCCCAGCATTTT. Protein sequence: CASSSLRGPNQPQHF.

This clone was seen a few times. The chain combines TRBV7-6 with TRBJ1-4; no clear D. This CDR3 has 14 residues. Trimming stripped 5 bases from V and 5 bases from J, with 12 bases between. Germline assignment: CDR1 SGHVS and CDR2 FNYEAQ. The CDR3 bases are TGTGCCAGCAGCCCCCTGTTAGGGAATGAAAAACTGTTTTTT. Residues: CASSPLLGNEKLFF.

The chain recombines TRBV7-4 with TRBJ1-6; TRBD1 matches at 9 bases. The junction had 6 bases not matched to a gene; V was cut back by 5 bases and J by 1 base. Germline values: CDR1 SGHVT, CDR2 SQSDAQ. This CDR3 is built from 17 residues. CDR3 sequence (DNA): TGTGCCAGCAGCCCTGGGACAGGGATTTCCTATAATTCACCCCTCCACTTT. It translates to CASSPGTGISYNSPLHF.

The chain employs TRBV20-1 and TRBJ1-1; D gene unclear. The germline V and J ends were trimmed by 3 bases and 1 base, with 9 bases remaining between them. The CDR3 runs to 13 residues. Per the germline V gene, CDR1 is DFQATT and CDR2 is SNEGSKA (reference sequence). CDR3 DNA: TGCAGTGCTAGTAATCCCGGGAACACTGAAGCTTTCTTT. Its translation is CSASNPGNTEAFF.